These T cell receptor beta chains were read from a single sample in a study of blood T cell repertoires in COVID-19. Only in-frame clones appear in the TCRdb table, and some are missing; sequencing was by immunoSEQ multiplex PCR. Of some 390,000 clones listed, 70% to 90% are singletons. The sequencing sample was made of peripheral blood. These TCRs come from a woman between 35 and 50 years old with COVID-19, enrolled during active disease. The CDR3 runs from the conserved cysteine through the conserved F or W. D genes are given only for firm matches. Expanded clones are given a class, and other clones once, few, many or no size at all.

v_gene: TRBV4-3
j_gene: TRBJ2-7
d_gene: NA
abundance: NA
CDR3aa: CASSQGPYEQYF
CDR3nt: TGCGCCAGCAGCCAAGGGCCCTACGAGCAGTACTTC

v_gene: TRBV7-9
j_gene: TRBJ2-3
d_gene: NA
abundance: NA
CDR3aa: CASSLAGLPLDTQYF
CDR3nt: TGTGCCAGCAGCTTAGCCGGACTGCCCCTAGATACGCAGTATTTT

v_gene: TRBV3-1/TRBV3-2
j_gene: TRBJ2-1
d_gene: TRBD1
abundance: NA
CDR3aa: CASSQDVTGWFNEQFF
CDR3nt: TGTGCCAGCAGCCAAGACGTGACAGGGTGGTTCAATGAGCAGTTCTTC

v_gene: TRBV5-4
j_gene: TRBJ2-1
d_gene: TRBD2
abundance: NA
CDR3aa: CASRTGTSGAYNNEQFF
CDR3nt: TGTGCCAGCAGAACCGGGACTAGCGGCGCTTACAACAATGAGCAGTTCTTC

v_gene: TRBV2
j_gene: TRBJ1-6
d_gene: TRBD1
abundance: NA
CDR3aa: CASSRTGDYNSPLHF
CDR3nt: TGTGCCAGCAGTCGGACAGGGGATTATAATTCACCCCTCCACTTT

v_gene: TRBV6-5
j_gene: TRBJ1-2
d_gene: NA
abundance: NA
CDR3aa: CASSYTPGRVYGYTF
CDR3nt: TGTGCCAGCAGTTACACTCCGGGGAGAGTCTATGGCTACACCTTC

v_gene: TRBV4-3
j_gene: TRBJ1-1
d_gene: NA
abundance: NA
CDR3aa: CASSQGGSWATEAFF
CDR3nt: TGCGCCAGCAGCCAAGGAGGGTCGTGGGCCACTGAAGCTTTCTTT

v_gene: TRBV29-1
j_gene: TRBJ2-1
d_gene: NA
abundance: NA
CDR3aa: CSINRANEQFF
CDR3nt: TGCAGCATTAACAGGGCTAATGAGCAGTTCTTC

v_gene: TRBV5-4
j_gene: TRBJ2-7
d_gene: TRBD1
abundance: NA
CDR3aa: CASSLRGTGGSYEQYF
CDR3nt: TGTGCCAGCAGCTTAAGGGGGACAGGGGGCTCCTACGAGCAGTACTTC

v_gene: TRBV27
j_gene: TRBJ1-6
d_gene: NA
abundance: NA
CDR3aa: CASSSLGREESYNSPLHF
CDR3nt: TGTGCCAGCAGCTCCCTGGGCAGGGAAGAATCCTATAATTCACCCCTCCACTTT

v_gene: TRBV9
j_gene: TRBJ2-7
d_gene: TRBD2
abundance: NA
CDR3aa: CASSVSGTNDEQYF
CDR3nt: TGTGCCAGCAGCGTTAGCGGGACCAATGACGAGCAGTACTTC

v_gene: TRBV4-3
j_gene: TRBJ1-1
d_gene: NA
abundance: NA
CDR3aa: CASSQDRTENTEAFF
CDR3nt: TGCGCCAGCAGCCAAGACAGGACAGAGAACACTGAAGCTTTCTTT

v_gene: TRBV27
j_gene: TRBJ2-1
d_gene: NA
abundance: NA
CDR3aa: CASQARGSYNEQFF
CDR3nt: TGTGCCAGCCAGGCGCGGGGCTCCTACAATGAGCAGTTCTTC

v_gene: TRBV6-2/TRBV6-3
j_gene: TRBJ1-5
d_gene: TRBD1
abundance: NA
CDR3aa: CASSSRQGDQPQHF
CDR3nt: TGTGCCAGCAGTTCGCGACAGGGGGATCAGCCCCAGCATTTT

v_gene: TRBV30
j_gene: TRBJ1-6
d_gene: NA
abundance: NA
CDR3aa: CAWSRASPLHF
CDR3nt: TGTGCCTGGAGTAGAGCTTCACCCCTCCACTTT

v_gene: TRBV19
j_gene: TRBJ2-1
d_gene: NA
abundance: NA
CDR3aa: CASSMFRVRPHEQFF
CDR3nt: TGTGCCAGTAGTATGTTCCGGGTTCGGCCGCATGAGCAGTTCTTC

v_gene: TRBV6-5
j_gene: TRBJ2-7
d_gene: NA
abundance: few
CDR3aa: CASSPNAGLGYEQYF
CDR3nt: TGTGCCAGCAGTCCCAATGCGGGGCTTGGATACGAGCAGTACTTC

v_gene: TRBV5-1
j_gene: TRBJ1-5
d_gene: NA
abundance: NA
CDR3aa: CASSLTGYQPQHF
CDR3nt: TGCGCCAGCAGCCTAACAGGGTACCAGCCCCAGCATTTT

v_gene: TRBV28
j_gene: TRBJ1-6
d_gene: NA
abundance: NA
CDR3aa: CASRKGWESSYNSPLHF
CDR3nt: TGTGCCAGCAGGAAGGGGTGGGAAAGCTCCTATAATTCACCCCTCCACTTT

v_gene: TRBV19
j_gene: TRBJ1-1
d_gene: NA
abundance: NA
CDR3aa: CASSIAVNTEAFF
CDR3nt: TGTGCCAGTAGTATAGCAGTGAACACTGAAGCTTTCTTT

v_gene: TRBV7-9
j_gene: TRBJ1-2
d_gene: NA
abundance: many
CDR3aa: CASSRDSPIEDYGYTF
CDR3nt: TGTGCCAGCAGCCGGGACTCCCCCATCGAGGACTATGGCTACACCTTC

v_gene: TRBV6-5
j_gene: TRBJ1-5
d_gene: NA
abundance: NA
CDR3aa: CASSQSNQPQHF
CDR3nt: TGTGCCAGCAGCCAGAGCAATCAGCCCCAGCATTTT